The 32 T cell receptor beta chains below all came from one sample that was sequenced in a study of T cell responses to AZD1222 COVID-19 vaccine (dated by TCRdb to the early 2020s). The intended sense of this specimen's time point label: baseline before first vaccination. Library creation used the immunoSEQ multiplex PCR assay. TCRdb took over this immuneACCESS table, retaining in-frame rearrangements with V and J assigned. Such tables are incomplete; in checked studies, under half of the missing clones stem from an unresolved V gene, and the remainder is unexplained. In this sample the table shows roughly 130,000 clones, just over 85% of which occur a single time. The top ten constitute over 6.5% of the sample. This sample comprised peripheral blood, obtained on day 0 of AZD1222 vaccination. Receptors originate from an adult in good health.

The V call is TRBV6-5, the J call TRBJ1-1; 8 bases fit TRBD1. The germline CDR1 and CDR2 sequences are MNHEY and SVGAGI. CDR3 length equals 13 residues. V gave up 6 bases and J gave up 7 bases; unmatched junction bases: 7. This CDR3 reads CASRDNRGIEAFF. DNA of the CDR3: TGTGCCAGCAGGGACAACAGGGGGATTGAAGCTTTCTTT.

The V call is TRBV4-2, the J call TRBJ2-2; weak D call: TRBD1 (6 bases). The CDR3 sequence is 15 residues long. From germline, CDR1 is LGHNA and CDR2 YNFKEQ. The V end lost 6 bases, the J end lost 0 bases, and 11 bases lay between the germline ends. The CDR3 sequence is CASRPTGTNTGELFF. The CDR3 DNA reads as TGTGCCAGCAGACCGACAGGTACGAACACCGGGGAGCTGTTTTTT.

Only one count was recorded for this clone. The rearrangement uses TRBV27 and TRBJ2-7; D not resolved. V was shortened by 6 bases and J by 3 bases, with 15 bases between the two germline ends. Germline V gene data show CDR1 as MNHEY and CDR2 as SMNVEV (reference sequence). This CDR3 region has 14 residues. CDR3 residues: CASSHRTRGYEQYF. The CDR3 DNA follows: TGTGCCAGCAGCCACCGGACGCGCGGCTACGAGCAGTACTTC.

Only one count was recorded for this clone. The chain recombines TRBV11-2 with TRBJ1-4; D remains unclear. This CDR3 is built from 14 residues. Germline CDR1 is SGHAT and CDR2 is FQNNGV. V was trimmed by 3 bases and J by 7 bases, leaving 12 bases between them. The CDR3 DNA is TGTGCCAGCAGCTTCTCACCATCATCTGAAAAACTGTTTTTT. Amino acid sequence: CASSFSPSSEKLFF.

The chain employs TRBV2 and TRBJ2-7; a possible D gene is TRBD2 (5 bases). Trimming removed 8 bases at V and 5 bases at J, with 19 bases between. The CDR3 is 14 amino acids. The germline gives CDR1 SNHLY, CDR2 FYNNEI. The CDR3 sequence: CASGLYGRADEQYF. The CDR3 bases are TGTGCCAGCGGTCTGTACGGCAGAGCGGACGAGCAGTACTTC.

This clone has just one count. This chain joins TRBV5-1 and TRBJ2-2; D might be TRBD2 (6 bases). The V end lost 4 bases, the J end lost 0 bases, and 7 bases lay between the germline ends. Germline V gives CDR1 SGHRS, CDR2 YFSETQ. The CDR3 extends over 14 amino acids. The CDR3 sequence: CASSGGSNTGELFF. The CDR3 bases are TGCGCCAGCAGCGGAGGGTCGAACACCGGGGAGCTGTTTTTT.

The chain uses TRBV19 and TRBJ2-7; TRBD1 aligns across 9 bases. CDR1 is LNHDA and CDR2 is SQIVND in the germline V gene (reference sequence). The CDR3 has 16 residues. The V gene end was trimmed by 1 base and the J gene end by 2 bases; junction bases not matched to a gene: 6. CDR3 residues: CASSIGPGQGAYEQYF. The CDR3 DNA follows: TGTGCCAGTAGTATAGGTCCGGGACAGGGAGCCTACGAGCAGTACTTC.

The CDR3 bases are TGTGCCAGCAGTTTTTCCGGGGGGGCGCGAAGCGTGCAGTTCTTC. This translates into CASSFSGGARSVQFF. The chain carries TRBV28 and TRBJ2-1; 8 bases line up with TRBD2. After removal of 3 bases from V and 12 bases from J, the junction contained 13 bases not matched to a gene. This CDR3 contains 15 residues. Germline-derived CDR1 and CDR2 are MDHEN and SYDVKM. Full variable domain (missing parts from reference TRBV28 and TRBJ2-1): DVKVTQSSRYLVKRTGEKVFLECVQDMDHENMFWYRQDPGLGLRLIYFSYDVKMKEKGDIPEGYSVSREKKERFSLILESASTNQTSMYLCASSFSGGARSVQFFGPGTRLTVL.

The chain carries TRBV21-1 and TRBJ2-7. TRBV21-1 is a documented pseudogene. There are 15 residues in the CDR3. The DNA of the CDR3 is TGTGCCAGCAGCAACCTAGGGTACCCATCCTACGAGCAGTACTTC. This gives the protein CASSNLGYPSYEQYF.

This sequence joins TRBV10-2 and TRBJ2-7, with 10 bases fitting TRBD2. This CDR3 is 15 amino acids long. Trimming cost V 5 bases and J 3 bases; bases outside gene matches: 7. From germline, CDR1 is WSHSY and CDR2 SAAADI. CDR3 nucleotide sequence: TGCGCCAGCAGTCCCGGACTAGCGGAGATCTACGAGCAGTACTTC. Protein: CASSPGLAEIYEQYF.

The V gene is TRBV6-5, the J gene TRBJ2-5; weak D call: TRBD1 (5 bases). The CDR3 is 16 residues long. Germline CDR1 MNHEY, CDR2 SVGAGI. The V and J ends lost 2 bases and 2 bases respectively, with 15 bases between them. CDR3 DNA sequence: TGTGCCAGCAGTTACGGGGCTACTTTAAGTCAAGAGACCCAGTACTTC. Its protein product is CASSYGATLSQETQYF.

The V and J genes are TRBV9 and TRBJ1-6; D remains unclear. CDR1 and CDR2 (germline): SGDLS, YYNGEE. The CDR3 runs to 14 residues. The germline V and J ends were trimmed by 3 bases and 4 bases, with 8 bases remaining between them. CDR3 nucleotides: TGTGCCAGCAGCGGTACAAGATATAATTCACCCCTCCACTTT. Its translation: CASSGTRYNSPLHF.

V usage is TRBV14 and J usage is TRBJ1-2; no reliable D call. Germline-derived CDR1 and CDR2 are SGHDN and FVKESK. V dropped 1 base and J dropped 4 bases, with 13 bases sitting between them. This CDR3 is built from 15 residues. This CDR3 is CASSQVESSVYGYTF. In DNA, the CDR3 is TGTGCCAGCAGCCAAGTCGAGAGCTCAGTCTATGGCTACACCTTC.

V gene TRBV11-2 combines with J gene TRBJ2-5, with D perhaps matching TRBD2 (5 bases). This CDR3 region has 15 residues. CDR1 SGHAT and CDR2 FQNNGV come from the germline V gene. V lost 1 base and J lost 5, with 14 bases in between. In DNA form, the CDR3 reads TGTGCCAGCAGCTTAGGAGGACTGTCGGGGGAGACCCAGTACTTC. Translation: CASSLGGLSGETQYF.

The count of this clone is one. This sequence joins TRBV7-9 and TRBJ1-2, with a tentative D call TRBD1 (5 bases). There are 17 residues in the CDR3. V lost 4 bases and J 7 bases, leaving 25 bases between the germline ends. Per germline, CDR1 SEHNR and CDR2 FQNEAQ (reference sequence). CDR3 region: CASSSVAGSLQRGGYTF. CDR3 nucleotides: TGTGCCAGCAGCTCAGTCGCAGGGAGTTTACAGAGGGGTGGCTACACCTTC. The full variable domain, its missing parts supplied by reference TRBV7-9 and TRBJ1-2, is DTGVSQNPRHKITKRGQNVTFRCDPISEHNRLYWYRQTLGQGPEFLTYFQNEAQLEKSRLLSDRFSAERPKGSFSTLEIQRTEQGDSAMYLCASSSVAGSLQRGGYTFGSGTRLTVV.

This rearrangement joins TRBV4-1 to TRBJ2-7; D unclear. Germline values: CDR1 MGHRA, CDR2 YSYEKL. CDR3 length: 15 residues. V lost 1 base, J lost 1 base, and 11 bases lay in between. CDR3 sequence (DNA): TGCGCCAGCAGCCAAGCTGAAAGTCAGTCCTACGAGCAGTACTTC. Its translation is CASSQAESQSYEQYF.

This clone was seen more than once but under ten times. The V call is TRBV15, the J call TRBJ1-4; D not certain. CDR1 and CDR2 from the germline V gene are LNHNV and YYDKDF (reference sequence). CDR3 size: 15 residues. Between the trimmed V and J ends, which lost 1 base and 8 bases, there was a span of 14 bases. The CDR3 DNA follows: TGTGCCACCAGCAGAGCCTCAGGAGACTACGAAAAACTGTTTTTT. Amino acids: CATSRASGDYEKLFF.

The chain joins TRBV15 to TRBJ2-2, with D perhaps matching TRBD1 (5 bases). V lost 4 bases and J 3 bases, leaving 12 bases between the germline ends. The CDR3 covers 15 residues. Germline CDR1 LNHNV, CDR2 YYDKDF (reference sequence). CDR3 bases: TGTGCCACCAGCACGGAGACAGATCACACCGGGGAGCTGTTTTTT. Translation gives CATSTETDHTGELFF.

The chain couples TRBV6-6 to TRBJ1-3; the D gene is possibly TRBD1 (5 bases). Looked up from germline, CDR1 is MNHNY and CDR2 is SVGAGI (reference sequence). Trimming removed 2 bases at V and 1 base at J, with 12 bases between. This CDR3 contains 16 residues. For the CDR3, the DNA is TGTGCCAGCAGTTACATATCTGGGGGGTCTGGAAACACCATATATTTT. Translation gives CASSYISGGSGNTIYF.

The rearrangement uses TRBV5-5 and TRBJ2-7; D is unclear. With 2 bases removed from V and 3 bases from J, the gap between germline ends came to 9 bases. Germline loops: CDR1 SGHKS, CDR2 YYEKEE (reference sequence). The CDR3 extends over 13 amino acids. The CDR3 sequence: CASSFNDLYEQYF. The DNA for the CDR3 is TGTGCCAGCAGCTTTAACGACCTCTACGAGCAGTACTTC.

The J gene is TRBJ1-2, the V gene TRBV13, with a weak D call TRBD1 (5 bases). The CDR3 length is 14 residues. V shed 5 bases and J shed 8 bases, with 18 bases lying between them. Germline CDR1 and CDR2: PRHDT and FYEKMQ (reference sequence). In DNA form, the CDR3 reads TGTGCCAGCAGCCGGAGAGGGCCGTGGGGGGGCTACACCTTC. Amino acids: CASSRRGPWGGYTF.

This rearrangement joins TRBV27 to TRBJ2-1; D is unclear. Germline assignment: CDR1 MNHEY and CDR2 SMNVEV (reference sequence). Trimming stripped 3 bases from V and 5 bases from J, with 8 bases between. CDR3 length: 13 residues. CDR3 in amino acids: CASSFLSDNEQFF. CDR3 sequence (DNA): TGTGCCAGCAGTTTTTTGTCAGACAATGAGCAGTTCTTC.

This clone appeared a single time. This chain uses TRBV6-2 or TRBV6-3 with TRBJ1-5, with D perhaps matching TRBD1 (5 bases). The germline CDR1 and CDR2 sequences are MNHEY and SVGEGT. Trimming took off 5 bases at V and 2 bases at J, with 13 bases between the two ends. The CDR3 runs 15 residues. Here the CDR3 reads CASSDRGVGNQPQHF. In DNA form, the CDR3 reads TGTGCCAGCAGTGATAGGGGCGTGGGCAATCAGCCCCAGCATTTT.

This clone has a handful of counts. The rearrangement links TRBV28 to TRBJ1-5, with a tentative D call TRBD1 (6 bases). The CDR3 sequence is 18 residues long. Germline V lookup: CDR1 MDHEN, CDR2 SYDVKM. V was cut by 4 bases and J by 4 bases, with 23 bases left in between. CDR3 sequence reads: CASSSWDMASYGNQPQHF. In DNA, the CDR3 is TGTGCCAGCAGTTCCTGGGACATGGCGTCCTACGGGAATCAGCCCCAGCATTTT.

The chain links TRBV6-5 to TRBJ1-2; perhaps TRBD1 as D (5 bases). V was shortened by 0 bases and J by 5 bases, with 7 bases between the two germline ends. The length of the CDR3 is 13 residues. CDR1 is MNHEY and CDR2 is SVGAGI in the germline V gene. CDR3 amino acids: CASSYSRVYGYTF. CDR3 in DNA: TGTGCCAGCAGTTACTCCAGGGTTTATGGCTACACCTTC.

The rearrangement joins TRBV10-2 to TRBJ2-6, with TRBD1 matching 9 bases. The CDR3 contains 16 residues. The ends lost 8 bases at V and 2 bases at J; junction bases unmatched: 7. Germline V gene sequence: CDR1 WSHSY, CDR2 SAAADI. The CDR3 protein is CASARDREPGANVLTF. CDR3 DNA sequence: TGCGCCAGCGCCCGGGACAGGGAACCTGGGGCCAACGTCCTGACTTTC.

CDR3 protein: CASSPGQGLSGYTF. The CDR3 DNA sequence: TGTGCCAGCAGCCCGGGACAGGGGCTCAGTGGCTACACCTTC. The rearrangement joins TRBV28 to TRBJ1-2, with 10 bases that match TRBD1. Trimming cost V 6 bases and J 7 bases; bases outside gene matches: 8. The CDR3 is 14 amino acids. Germline-derived CDR1 and CDR2 are MDHEN and SYDVKM.

This clone was counted a single time. The V and J genes are TRBV9 and TRBJ1-1; D is unresolved. Trimming shortened V by 2 bases and J by 4 bases, and 15 bases separated the two germline ends. The CDR3 contains 15 residues. Germline CDR1 and CDR2: SGDLS and YYNGEE. The chain's CDR3 is CASSVEPSSGTEAFF. The CDR3, as DNA: TGTGCCAGCAGCGTGGAGCCCTCAAGCGGCACTGAAGCTTTCTTT. Full variable domain (rest looked up from reference TRBV9 and TRBJ1-1): DSGVTQTPKHLITATGQRVTLRCSPRSGDLSVYWYQQSLDQGLQFLIQYYNGEERAKGNILERFSAQQFPDLHSELNLSSLELGDSALYFCASSVEPSSGTEAFFGQGTRLTVV.

The V call is TRBV7-2, the J call TRBJ2-6; no firm D call. Germline CDR1 SGHTA, CDR2 FQGNSA. The CDR3 has 14 amino acids. Trimming took 5 bases from V and 5 from J, leaving 10 bases between them. CDR3 protein: CASSLAVRANVLTF. CDR3 coding DNA: TGTGCCAGCAGCCTTGCGGTCCGGGCCAACGTCCTGACTTTC.

This chain connects TRBV7-6 to TRBJ1-1; perhaps TRBD1 as D (5 bases). Germline V gene lookup returns CDR1 SGHVS and CDR2 FNYEAQ. This CDR3 region has 12 residues. V was pared by 10 bases and J by 3 bases, with 12 bases between. CDR3 DNA sequence: TGTGCCACCACGGGGGGGGACACTGAAGCTTTCTTT. It translates to CATTGGDTEAFF.

Here the CDR3 DNA reads TGTGCCAGCAGTTACGGTGCAACTAATGAAAAACTGTTTTTT. It encodes CASSYGATNEKLFF. The chain employs TRBV6-5 and TRBJ1-4; D unclear. Trimming removed 2 bases from V and 0 bases from J, with 4 bases in between. Germline loops: CDR1 MNHEY, CDR2 SVGAGI. The CDR3 is made up of 14 amino acids.

This chain connects TRBV9 to TRBJ1-1; D possibly corresponds to TRBD1 (5 bases). V was pared by 0 bases and J by 2 bases, with 11 bases between. The CDR3 spans 15 residues. Looked up from germline, CDR1 is SGDLS and CDR2 is YYNGEE. CDR3 protein: CASSVGGEVNTEAFF. As DNA, the CDR3 is TGTGCCAGCAGCGTAGGGGGGGAGGTCAACACTGAAGCTTTCTTT. Using reference TRBV9 and TRBJ1-1 for the parts outside the CDR3, the full variable domain is DSGVTQTPKHLITATGQRVTLRCSPRSGDLSVYWYQQSLDQGLQFLIQYYNGEERAKGNILERFSAQQFPDLHSELNLSSLELGDSALYFCASSVGGEVNTEAFFGQGTRLTVV.